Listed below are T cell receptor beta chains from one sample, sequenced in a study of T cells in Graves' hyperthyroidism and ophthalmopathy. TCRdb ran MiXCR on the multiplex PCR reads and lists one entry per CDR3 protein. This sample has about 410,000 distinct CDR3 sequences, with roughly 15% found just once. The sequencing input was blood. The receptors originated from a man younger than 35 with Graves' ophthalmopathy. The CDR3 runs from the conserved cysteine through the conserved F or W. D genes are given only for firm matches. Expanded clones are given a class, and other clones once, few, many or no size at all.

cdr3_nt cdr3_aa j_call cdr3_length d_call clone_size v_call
TGTGCCAGCAGCTTTGACACAGGGAATGGGGCCAAAAACATTCAGTACTTC CASSFDTGNGAKNIQYF TRBJ2-4 17 NA few TRBV7-8
TGCGCCAGCAGCCAAGTCGGGAGGGGAAGCAATCAGCCCCAGCATTTT CASSQVGRGSNQPQHF TRBJ1-5 16 NA many TRBV4-1
TGTGCCAGCAGCTGGGACGCCGAGGTAGGCCAGCCCCAGCATTTT CASSWDAEVGQPQHF TRBJ1-5 15 NA many TRBV6-1
TGTGCCAGCAGGATTGACTACCCAGGCTACACCTTC CASRIDYPGYTF TRBJ1-2 12 NA NA TRBV6-1
TGTGCCAGCAGTGAAGGGGGGTACTCCTACGAGCAGTACTTC CASSEGGYSYEQYF TRBJ2-7 14 NA NA TRBV6-1
TGTGCCAGCAGCTTCCAGGGGAGTAACACTGAAGCTTTCTTT CASSFQGSNTEAFF TRBJ1-1 14 NA NA TRBV11-2
TGTGCCAGCAGACTTACAGGGGCCAATGAGCAGTTCTTC CASRLTGANEQFF TRBJ2-1 13 TRBD1 many TRBV7-9
TGTGCCAGCAGCCACGGTCGGGTAGGCACAGATACGCAGTATTTT CASSHGRVGTDTQYF TRBJ2-3 15 NA many TRBV3-1
TGTGCCAGCAGTTACTCGAGCGGGGACAGCACAGATACGCAGTATTTT CASSYSSGDSTDTQYF TRBJ2-3 16 TRBD2 many TRBV6-2/TRBV6-3
TGCGCCAGCAGTGAGTCGCAAGTCAATGAGCAGTTCTTC CASSESQVNEQFF TRBJ2-1 13 NA many TRBV10-2